There are many counts of the clone carrying this T cell receptor beta chain. The antigen remains unidentified. TCRdb called the 5' RACE reads again in MiXCR, with one record for every CDR3 protein. The table records approximately 540,000 distinct CDR3 sequences, about 13% of them present only once. Germline assignment: CDR1 SGHRS and CDR2 YFSETQ. Between the trimmed V and J ends, which lost 7 bases and 8 bases, there was a span of 7 bases. The CDR3 is 10 residues long. The record originates from a study of CD8 T cells in ankylosing spondylitis. The study's findings and limits: Roughly 8 highly homologous variants made up a TCR beta motif, and this motif appeared characteristic of ankylosing spondylitis blood. According to the report, clones linked to the disease were significantly enriched in matched synovial fluid samples taken from ankylosing spondylitis patients.

The receptor was isolated from a male donor with ankylosing spondylitis. Sequenced material: blood, either unsorted or a sorted T cell fraction (not recorded which). The chain couples TRBV5-1 to TRBJ2-1; D remains unclear. CDR3: CASGRDEQFF. In nucleotides, the CDR3 is TGCGCCAGCGGTAGGGATGAGCAGTTCTTC.